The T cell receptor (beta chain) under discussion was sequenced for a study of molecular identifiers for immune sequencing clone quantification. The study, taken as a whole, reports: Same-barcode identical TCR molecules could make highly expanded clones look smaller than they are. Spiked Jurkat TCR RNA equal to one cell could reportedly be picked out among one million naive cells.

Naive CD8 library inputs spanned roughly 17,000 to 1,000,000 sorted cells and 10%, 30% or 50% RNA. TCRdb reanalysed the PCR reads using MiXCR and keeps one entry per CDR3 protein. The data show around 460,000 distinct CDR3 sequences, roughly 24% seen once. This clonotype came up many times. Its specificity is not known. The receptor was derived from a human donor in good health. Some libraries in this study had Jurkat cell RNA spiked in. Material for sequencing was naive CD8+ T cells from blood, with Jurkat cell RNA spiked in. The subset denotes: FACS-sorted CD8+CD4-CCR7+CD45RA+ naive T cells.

CDR3 coding DNA: TGTGCCAGCAGTTACTCAATACTCCCCACGGCAGATACGCAGTATTTT. Its protein product is CASSYSILPTADTQYF. This chain joins TRBV6-6 and TRBJ2-3; unclear D gene. Germline CDR1 and CDR2: MNHNY and SVGAGI (reference sequence). The CDR3 is 16 amino acids. Trimming removed 0 bases at V and 4 bases at J, with 14 bases between.